The 11 T cell receptor beta chains below all came from one sample that was sequenced in a study of blood T cell repertoires in COVID-19 (TCRdb year 2020). Receptor amplification or capture employed the immunoSEQ multiplex PCR assay. The table was pulled from immuneACCESS by TCRdb, which kept in-frame rearrangements only. Such tables lose some clones; where checked, under half of the loss comes from unresolved V genes, and the rest has no known cause. Present in this sample are about 230,000 clones, about 83% of which were seen just once. The ten largest make up roughly 8.7% of the sample. Source material: peripheral blood. These receptors came from a man in his forties with active or convalescent COVID-19.

The V gene is TRBV11-3, the J gene TRBJ2-7; D is perhaps TRBD1 (5 bases). Per the germline V gene, CDR1 is SGHNT and CDR2 is YENEEA. The CDR3 loop spans 13 amino acids. V was trimmed by 3 bases and J by 6 bases, leaving 12 bases between them. In nucleotides, the CDR3 is TGTGCCAGCAGCTTGCAGGGCCCGGCCGAGCAGTACTTC. This gives the protein CASSLQGPAEQYF.

V is TRBV9 and J is TRBJ2-3; 11 bases are a match to TRBD2. The CDR3 runs 16 residues. Germline V gene sequence: CDR1 SGDLS, CDR2 YYNGEE. V shed 3 bases, J shed 2 bases, and the junction held 5 bases outside the gene matches. CDR3 in amino acids: CASSALAGGHTDTQYF. CDR3 in DNA: TGTGCCAGCAGCGCGCTAGCGGGGGGTCACACAGATACGCAGTATTTT.

The chain uses TRBV25-1 and TRBJ1-1; D not resolved. The CDR3 totals 12 residues. Deletions cut 6 bases from V and 0 bases from J, with 5 bases between. Germline V lookup: CDR1 MGHDK, CDR2 SYGVNS. DNA for the CDR3: TGTGCCAGCAGATTAATGAACACTGAAGCTTTCTTT. As protein: CASRLMNTEAFF. The whole variable domain, remainder taken from reference TRBV25-1 and TRBJ1-1, is EADIYQTPRYLVIGTGKKITLECSQTMGHDKMYWYQQDPGMELHLIHYSYGVNSTEKGDLSSESTVSRIRTEHFPLTLESARPSHTSQYLCASRLMNTEAFFGQGTRLTVV.

This clone showed up just once. Other nucleotide sequences in the sample specify the same CDR3. This chain's CDR3 is CASSFGGANTGELFF. CDR3 bases: TGTGCCAGCAGTTTTGGGGGCGCGAACACCGGGGAGCTGTTTTTT. The chain has TRBV28 and TRBJ2-2, with D perhaps matching TRBD1 (6 bases). CDR1 and CDR2 from the germline V gene are MDHEN and SYDVKM. The V gene lost 3 bases and the J gene lost 0 bases, with 8 bases spanning the gap. CDR3 length: 15 amino acids.

The chain links TRBV4-2 to TRBJ1-2; a weak D match, TRBD1 (5 bases). The germline gives CDR1 LGHNA, CDR2 YNFKEQ. V was trimmed by 0 bases and J by 4 bases, leaving 9 bases between them. This CDR3 contains 14 residues. CDR3 region: CASSQDYGGYGYTF. Written as DNA, the CDR3 is TGTGCCAGCAGCCAAGATTACGGGGGCTATGGCTACACCTTC.

This chain uses TRBV19 with TRBJ1-3; D is undetermined. V dropped 4 bases and J dropped 9 bases, with 19 bases sitting between them. The CDR3 runs 15 residues. Germline CDR1 is LNHDA and CDR2 is SQIVND (reference sequence). Here the CDR3 reads CASSTIQEEWSTIYF. The CDR3 DNA follows: TGTGCCAGTAGTACGATTCAAGAGGAGTGGAGCACCATATATTTT.

The rearrangement joins TRBV20-1 to TRBJ1-3; D call uncertain. The CDR3 runs 13 residues. From germline, CDR1 is DFQATT and CDR2 SNEGSKA (reference sequence). V was pared by 3 bases and J by 4 bases, with 10 bases between. The CDR3, as DNA: TGCAGTGCTAGTTGGGAGAACGGAAACACCATATATTTT. Encoded protein: CSASWENGNTIYF.

The chain couples TRBV9 to TRBJ2-5; D ambiguous. The ends were cut back, 0 bases at V and 0 bases at J, with 12 bases in the middle. In germline, CDR1 is SGDLS, CDR2 YYNGEE. The CDR3 length is 16 residues. The CDR3 nucleotides read TGTGCCAGCAGCGTAGGCGCGGCAGCCAACCAAGAGACCCAGTACTTC. As protein: CASSVGAAANQETQYF.

The chain is built from TRBV5-4 and TRBJ2-2; TRBD2 agrees at 13 bases. The germline gives CDR1 SGHNT, CDR2 YYREEE (reference sequence). J gave up 2 bases and V 5 bases, and 3 bases lay outside the gene matches. This CDR3 has 16 amino acids. The CDR3 bases are TGTGCCAGCAGTCGGGGACTAGCGGGAAACACCGGGGAGCTGTTTTTT. Amino acids: CASSRGLAGNTGELFF.

Remarks on this clone: The same CDR3 arises from other DNA sequences in this sample as well. The chain employs TRBV18 and TRBJ2-5; 11 bases agree with TRBD2. Per the germline V gene, CDR1 is KGHSH and CDR2 is LQKENI. V was clipped by 0 bases and J by 4 bases; unmatched bases: 4. The CDR3 covers 16 residues. CDR3 nucleotide sequence: TGTGCCAGCTCACCACCGAGCCTAGCGGGGGGAGAGACCCAGTACTTC. Residues: CASSPPSLAGGETQYF. Together with reference TRBV18 and TRBJ2-5, the CDR3 gives the full variable domain: NAGVMQNPRHLVRRRGQEARLRCSPMKGHSHVYWYRQLPEEGLKFMVYLQKENIIDESGMPKERFSAEFPKEGPSILRIQQVVRGDSAAYFCASSPPSLAGGETQYFGPGTRLLVL.

The V call is TRBV2, the J call TRBJ2-1; 8 nucleotides match TRBD1. Per the germline V gene, CDR1 is SNHLY and CDR2 is FYNNEI. CDR3 length: 16 amino acids. V was pared by 4 bases and J by 2 bases, with 7 bases of the junction left unmatched. As DNA, the CDR3 is TGTGCCAGCAGTGCCTCGCCAGGGGGCCCCTACAATGAGCAGTTCTTC. It yields the protein CASSASPGGPYNEQFF.